Following are 32 T cell receptor beta chains from one sample sequenced in a study of T cell clones after liver transplantation (dated by TCRdb to about 2019). The library was produced with the immunoSEQ multiplex PCR assay. TCRdb stores this immuneACCESS table with in-frame sequences only. Part of the clones is absent; in the studies checked, under half of the shortfall reflects unresolved V genes, and no reason is known for the rest. The sample data list 95,000 to 110,000 clones, and 80% to 90% of these were observed just once. The leading ten clones occupy less than 3% of the sample. Sample: CD4+ T cells from blood, taken roughly 50 months after liver transplant. Every receptor here comes from a human patient who received a liver transplant. After a transplant, certain T cells may trace back to the graft donor.

This sequence joins TRBV6-4 and TRBJ2-2, with TRBD2 matching 7 bases. J lost 1 base, V lost 4 bases, and 6 bases had no gene match. CDR1 and CDR2 from the germline V gene are MRHNA and SNTAGT. The CDR3 has 16 amino acids. CDR3 coding DNA: TGTGCCAGCAGTGCCGGCGGGGGTCTGAACACCGGGGAGCTGTTTTTT. The encoded protein is CASSAGGGLNTGELFF.

As for this clone: A junction end diverges from the germline sequence, so it may reflect a read error. The chain employs TRBV28 and TRBJ2-6; 8 bases agree with TRBD1. This CDR3 is 17 amino acids long. The germline V gene has CDR1 MDHEN and CDR2 SYDVKM. The CDR3 DNA sequence: TGTGCCACCAGTTCAGGGGGCTCTTTCTCTGGGGCCAACGTCCTGACTTTC. This codes for CATSSGGSFSGANVLTF.

V usage is TRBV25-1 and J usage is TRBJ2-7; the D is unclear. The germline V and J ends were trimmed by 2 bases and 0 bases, with 8 bases remaining between them. The germline V gene encodes CDR1 MGHDK and CDR2 SYGVNS. This CDR3 comprises 14 residues. The CDR3 region has the DNA TGTGCCAGCAGTGAAGGGTTGGCCTCCTACGAGCAGTACTTC. Its protein is CASSEGLASYEQYF.

The rearrangement links TRBV18 to TRBJ1-3; 9 nucleotides agree with TRBD1. V dropped 4 bases and J dropped 1; count of bases not matched to a gene: 8. Germline CDR1 KGHSH, CDR2 LQKENI. This CDR3 is 17 amino acids long. CDR3: CASSQFSGTGSGNTIYF. CDR3 nucleotide sequence: TGTGCCAGCTCACAATTCTCCGGGACAGGGTCTGGAAACACCATATATTTT.

The chain links TRBV6-5 to TRBJ2-1; D might be TRBD2 (6 bases). CDR1 and CDR2 from the germline V gene are MNHEY and SVGAGI. V dropped 8 bases and J dropped 5 bases, with 19 bases sitting between them. There are 15 residues in the CDR3. CDR3: CASGDRGSRNNEQFF. The CDR3 bases are TGTGCCAGCGGGGACCGGGGGTCTCGTAACAATGAGCAGTTCTTC.

In nucleotides, the CDR3 is TGTGCCAGCAGTGAAAGTGTTCTTAGAGGCAGTCACAATGAGCAGTTCTTC. This encodes CASSESVLRGSHNEQFF. The V call is TRBV2, the J call TRBJ2-1, with D unresolved. The germline V gene encodes CDR1 SNHLY and CDR2 FYNNEI. V was shortened by 2 bases and J by 5 bases, with 19 bases between the two germline ends. The CDR3 sequence is 17 residues long.

This clone was recorded once. This chain joins TRBV29-1 and TRBJ2-4; D is tentatively TRBD1 or TRBD2 (6 bases each). The CDR3 is 12 residues long. Germline CDR1 SQVTM, CDR2 ANQGSEA. Trimming pared 8 bases from V and 3 bases from J, leaving 11 bases between. CDR3 in amino acids: CSLRDNKNIQYF. In DNA form, the CDR3 reads TGCAGCTTGCGGGACAACAAAAACATTCAGTACTTC.

The count of this clone is one. The V and J genes are TRBV10-3 and TRBJ2-1; 8 bases match TRBD2. The CDR3 extends over 16 amino acids. The V gene's germline CDR1 is ENHRY and CDR2 SYGVKD. V gave up 0 bases and J gave up 6 bases; unmatched junction bases: 7. The CDR3 DNA is TGTGCCATCAGTGAGTCGTCCGGGAGGGCCGGCAATGAGCAGTTCTTC. Its translation: CAISESSGRAGNEQFF.

The rearrangement joins TRBV10-3 to TRBJ1-5; tentatively, D is TRBD1 (5 bases). The CDR3 loop spans 17 amino acids. Trimming took 0 bases from V and 2 from J, leaving 14 bases between them. Germline CDR1 ENHRY, CDR2 SYGVKD. The CDR3, as DNA: TGTGCCATCAGTGAGTCAATTTACGGGGGTCGCAATCAGCCCCAGCATTTT. This translates into CAISESIYGGRNQPQHF.

This clone came up a few times. The chain links TRBV15 to TRBJ1-1, with 7 bases identical to TRBD1. Germline V gene sequence: CDR1 LNHNV, CDR2 YYDKDF (reference sequence). The CDR3 is 16 residues long. The trim removed 2 bases at V and 0 bases at J, leaving 6 bases unmatched. The CDR3 region is CATSRLLGQMNTEAFF. CDR3 in DNA: TGTGCCACCAGCAGACTTCTGGGACAGATGAACACTGAAGCTTTCTTT.

CDR3 sequence: CASSLRAGETQYF. The CDR3 nucleotides are TGTGCCAGCAGCTTAAGGGCAGGAGAGACCCAGTACTTC. The rearrangement links TRBV7-2 to TRBJ2-5, with unresolved D. The V gene's germline CDR1 is SGHTA and CDR2 FQGNSA. Deletions cut 2 bases from V and 4 bases from J, with 8 bases between. The CDR3 contains 13 residues.

V is TRBV7-2 and J is TRBJ2-1; 10 positions agree with TRBD1. The CDR3 spans 15 residues. V was pared by 5 bases and J by 7 bases, with 8 bases of the junction left unmatched. CDR1 and CDR2 from the germline V gene are SGHTA and FQGNSA. CDR3 amino acids: CASSLGTGEWNEQFF. The CDR3 nucleotides read TGTGCCAGCAGCCTCGGGACAGGGGAATGGAATGAGCAGTTCTTC. Full variable domain (rest looked up from reference TRBV7-2 and TRBJ2-1): GAGVSQSPSNKVTEKGKDVELRCDPISGHTALYWYRQSLGQGLEFLIYFQGNSAPDKSGLPSDRFSAERTGGSVSTLTIQRTQQEDSAVYLCASSLGTGEWNEQFFGPGTRLTVL.

The chain has TRBV9 and TRBJ1-3; no definite D call. Trimming left V 0 bases short and J 3 bases short, with 13 bases between. CDR3 size: 16 residues. Germline-derived CDR1 and CDR2 are SGDLS and YYNGEE. The CDR3 region has the DNA TGTGCCAGCAGCGTAGCTGGGCGCGGTGATGGAAACACCATATATTTT. Amino acid sequence: CASSVAGRGDGNTIYF.

The genes are TRBV5-1 and TRBJ2-3; the match to TRBD1 covers 7 bases. The J segment lost 0 bases and the V segment lost 0 bases, leaving 4 bases of the junction unmatched. The CDR3 spans 16 residues. Germline V lookup: CDR1 SGHRS, CDR2 YFSETQ. CDR3 in amino acids: CASSLATGASTDTQYF. Here the CDR3 DNA reads TGCGCCAGCAGCTTGGCAACAGGGGCTAGCACAGATACGCAGTATTTT.

This clone was seen more than once but under ten times. The V gene is TRBV5-1, the J gene TRBJ2-6, with D unclear. CDR3 size: 14 residues. Germline CDR1 SGHRS, CDR2 YFSETQ. Trimming cost V 4 bases and J 0 bases, with 5 bases left between them. CDR3 sequence: CASSPNSGANVLTF. CDR3 DNA: TGCGCCAGCAGCCCTAACTCTGGGGCCAACGTCCTGACTTTC.

This clone was counted a single time. The CDR3 loop reads CASTYGTANTGELFF. For the CDR3, the DNA is TGTGCCAGTACCTACGGGACGGCGAACACCGGGGAGCTGTTTTTT. J is TRBJ2-2 and V is TRBV19; D could derive from TRBD1 or TRBD2 (5 bases each). V lost 7 bases, J lost 0 bases, and 12 bases lay in between. CDR1 and CDR2 from the germline V gene are LNHDA and SQIVND (reference sequence). This CDR3 has 15 amino acids. Full variable domain (rest looked up from reference TRBV19 and TRBJ2-2): DGGITQSPKYLFRKEGQNVTLSCEQNLNHDAMYWYRQDPGQGLRLIYYSQIVNDFQKGDIAEGYSVSREKKESFPLTVTSAQKNPTAFYLCASTYGTANTGELFFGEGSRLTVL.

The chain has TRBV29-1 and TRBJ2-7; the match to TRBD1 covers 10 bases. CDR3 length equals 13 residues. Germline V gene lookup returns CDR1 SQVTM and CDR2 ANQGSEA. J gave up 5 bases and V 5 bases, and 6 bases lay outside the gene matches. CDR3 nucleotide sequence: TGCAGCGTTCGGGACAGGGGTTTCAACGAGCAGTACTTC. This encodes CSVRDRGFNEQYF.

V is TRBV19 and J is TRBJ1-2, with TRBD1 matching 7 bases. The CDR3 is 16 residues long. Germline V lookup: CDR1 LNHDA, CDR2 SQIVND (reference sequence). V shed 6 bases, J shed 0 bases, and the junction held 10 bases outside the gene matches. CDR3 sequence: CASRAGTANPNYGYTF. CDR3 nucleotide sequence: TGTGCCAGTAGAGCCGGGACAGCTAATCCTAACTATGGCTACACCTTC.

This chain links TRBV29-1 with TRBJ1-2; unclear D gene. V shed 4 bases and J shed 0 bases, with 15 bases lying between them. Germline CDR1 SQVTM, CDR2 ANQGSEA. CDR3 length: 15 amino acids. CDR3 protein: CSVVTAELSNYGYTF. As DNA, the CDR3 is TGCAGCGTTGTTACGGCCGAACTTTCTAACTATGGCTACACCTTC.

The chain combines TRBV5-6 with TRBJ1-1; weak D call: TRBD1 (6 bases). V was cut by 5 bases and J by 0 bases, with 11 bases left in between. The CDR3 is made up of 14 amino acids. CDR1 SGHDT and CDR2 YYEEEE come from the germline V gene. The CDR3 nucleotides read TGTGCCAGCAGACGAGGGGGTTTGAACACTGAAGCTTTCTTT. It encodes CASRRGGLNTEAFF.

V and J are TRBV7-2 and TRBJ2-2; TRBD2 agrees at 11 bases. This CDR3 region has 15 residues. Unmatched junction bases numbered 4, after V lost 5 bases and J lost 5 bases. CDR1 is SGHTA, CDR2 FQGNSA, per germline. The CDR3 protein is CASSPASGGTGELFF. CDR3 DNA: TGTGCCAGCAGCCCAGCTAGCGGGGGGACCGGGGAGCTGTTTTTT.

The V call is TRBV7-2, the J call TRBJ2-7; D possibly corresponds to TRBD1 (6 bases). Per germline, CDR1 SGHTA and CDR2 FQGNSA. V gave up 2 bases and J gave up 5 bases, with 16 bases separating them. The CDR3 extends over 15 amino acids. CDR3 in amino acids: CASSLRAGAAHEQYF. CDR3 in DNA: TGTGCCAGCAGCTTAAGGGCAGGGGCGGCCCACGAGCAGTACTTC.

The chain uses TRBV6-5 and TRBJ2-1; weak D call: TRBD2 (6 bases). This CDR3 contains 14 residues. Trimming took 2 bases from V and 8 from J, leaving 13 bases between them. Germline V gene data show CDR1 as MNHEY and CDR2 as SVGAGI. The CDR3 DNA is TGTGCCAGCAGTTACACCGTACTAGCCGATGAGCAGTTCTTC. Translation gives CASSYTVLADEQFF.

The chain is built from TRBV5-1 and TRBJ2-7; TRBD1 matches 10 bases. Germline V lookup: CDR1 SGHRS, CDR2 YFSETQ. The CDR3 has 15 amino acids. Germline trimming cut 4 bases from V and 4 bases from J; bases unmatched to any gene: 8. CDR3 in DNA: TGCGCCAGCAGCCCAGGTCGGACAGGGGGATACGAGCAGTACTTC. This gives the protein CASSPGRTGGYEQYF.

Only a few counts were recorded for this clone. This chain uses TRBV9 with TRBJ1-2; 7 nucleotides line up with TRBD1. This CDR3 has 14 amino acids. V was pared by 0 bases and J by 6 bases, with 5 bases of the junction left unmatched. Germline loops: CDR1 SGDLS, CDR2 YYNGEE. The CDR3 bases are TGTGCCAGCAGCGTAGCGGCACAGGGGCATGGCTACACCTTC. Amino acids: CASSVAAQGHGYTF.

The V and J genes are TRBV7-8 and TRBJ2-7; 7 bases fit TRBD1. V trimming: 3 bases; J trimming: 0 bases; junction bases outside the gene matches: 5. The length of the CDR3 is 15 residues. CDR1 and CDR2 (germline): SGHVS, FQNEAQ. CDR3 residues: CASSLTGPNSYEQYF. DNA of the CDR3: TGTGCCAGCAGCTTGACAGGGCCGAACTCCTACGAGCAGTACTTC.

CDR3 amino acids: CASSRPQGFYGYTF. CDR3 DNA sequence: TGTGCCAGCAGCCGACCCCAGGGATTTTATGGCTACACCTTC. This chain links TRBV7-2 with TRBJ1-2; the D gene is possibly TRBD1 (5 bases). This CDR3 is built from 14 residues. The germline V and J ends were trimmed by 5 bases and 5 bases, with 15 bases remaining between them. Germline loops: CDR1 SGHTA, CDR2 FQGNSA.

The chain is built from TRBV30 and TRBJ2-3; possible D gene TRBD1, 5 bases. The CDR3 spans 11 residues. Germline loops: CDR1 GTSNPN, CDR2 SVGIG (reference sequence). Trimming left V 1 base short and J 6 bases short, with 5 bases between. The CDR3 region has the DNA TGTGCCTGGAGTGAGGGGGATACGCAGTATTTT. Translated, it gives CAWSEGDTQYF.

This clone occurred once. The rearrangement uses TRBV21-1 and TRBJ1-2. TRBV21-1 is described as a pseudogene. The CDR3 is 17 residues long. CDR3 sequence (DNA): TGTGCCAGCAGCAAGTGGGGGGCCCACATTCCTAACTATGGCTACACCTTC. Its translation: CASSKWGAHIPNYGYTF.

J is TRBJ1-2 and V is TRBV14, with D hard to call. The CDR3 runs to 17 residues. Germline lookup yields CDR1 SGHDN and CDR2 FVKESK. V was cut by 4 bases and J by 8 bases, with 26 bases left in between. CDR3 DNA: TGTGCCAGCAGCCGCGTGGCAGGAACCCGCAAACTCGGGGGCTACACCTTC. Encoded protein: CASSRVAGTRKLGGYTF.

The chain recombines TRBV7-2 with TRBJ2-3; D is perhaps TRBD2 (5 bases). Trimming removed 5 bases at V and 3 bases at J, with 6 bases between. The CDR3 is 12 amino acids. Germline V gene data show CDR1 as SGHTA and CDR2 as FQGNSA. The CDR3 DNA reads as TGTGCCAGCAGCCGGGAAACAGATACGCAGTATTTT. It yields the protein CASSRETDTQYF.

This clone was recorded a few times. The rearrangement links TRBV28 to TRBJ2-7, with no clear D. Between the trimmed V and J ends, which lost 3 bases and 0 bases, there was a span of 15 bases. The germline V gene encodes CDR1 MDHEN and CDR2 SYDVKM. This CDR3 is built from 16 residues. The DNA for the CDR3 is TGTGCCAGCAGTTTGGGCCCGGACGGGTCCTCCTACGAGCAGTACTTC. Protein sequence: CASSLGPDGSSYEQYF.